The entry below describes one T cell receptor beta chain. Seattle patients were enrolled during active infection and followed longitudinally. These data come from a study of blood T cell repertoires in COVID-19. Clones were sequenced by immunoSEQ multiplex PCR, and TCRdb holds only the in-frame ones, with some missing. The sample has roughly 350,000 clones, around 87% seen once. Sequenced input: peripheral blood. This clonotype originated in a woman in her twenties or thirties with COVID-19, enrolled during active disease.

The CDR3 bases are TGTGCCAGCAGCCAAATTTCGGGGGTCGGGGAGCTGTTTTTT. It specifies CASSQISGVGELFF. The chain carries TRBV6-5 and TRBJ2-2, with a tentative D call TRBD2 (6 bases). CDR3 length: 14 residues. Germline values: CDR1 MNHEY, CDR2 SVGAGI. Trimming stripped 6 bases from V and 7 bases from J, with 15 bases between.